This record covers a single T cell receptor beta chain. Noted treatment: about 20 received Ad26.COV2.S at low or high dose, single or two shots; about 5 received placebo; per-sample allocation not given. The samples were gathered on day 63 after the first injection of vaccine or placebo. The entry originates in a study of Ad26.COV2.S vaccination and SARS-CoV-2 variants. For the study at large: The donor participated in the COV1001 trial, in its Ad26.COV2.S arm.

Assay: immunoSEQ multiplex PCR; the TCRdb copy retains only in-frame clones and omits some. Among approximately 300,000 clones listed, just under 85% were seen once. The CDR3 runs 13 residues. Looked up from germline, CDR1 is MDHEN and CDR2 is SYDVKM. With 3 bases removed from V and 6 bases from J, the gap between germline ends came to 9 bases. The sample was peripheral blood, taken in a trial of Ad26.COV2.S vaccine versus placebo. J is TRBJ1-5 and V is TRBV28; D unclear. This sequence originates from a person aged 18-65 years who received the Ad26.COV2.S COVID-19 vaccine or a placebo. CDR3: CASSLGHVQPQHF. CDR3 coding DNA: TGTGCCAGCAGTTTGGGTCATGTTCAGCCCCAGCATTTT.